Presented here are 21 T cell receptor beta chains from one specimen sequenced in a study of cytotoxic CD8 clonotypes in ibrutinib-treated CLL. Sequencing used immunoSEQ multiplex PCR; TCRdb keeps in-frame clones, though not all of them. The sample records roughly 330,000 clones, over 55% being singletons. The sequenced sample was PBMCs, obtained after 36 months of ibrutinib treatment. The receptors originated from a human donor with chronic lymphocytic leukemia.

CDR3 nucleotides: TGTGCCAGCTCACTAGTGGCGGGAGGCACAGATACGCAGTATTTT. It yields the protein CASSLVAGGTDTQYF. The chain carries TRBV18 and TRBJ2-3; 7 positions match TRBD2. This CDR3 is built from 15 residues. V lost 4 bases and J lost 1; bases outside the gene matches: 5. Germline lookup yields CDR1 KGHSH and CDR2 LQKENI.

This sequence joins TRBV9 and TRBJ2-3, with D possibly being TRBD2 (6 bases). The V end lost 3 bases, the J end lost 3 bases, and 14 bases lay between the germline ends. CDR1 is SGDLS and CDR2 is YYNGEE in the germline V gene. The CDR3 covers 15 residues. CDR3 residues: CASSAGTGRTDTQYF. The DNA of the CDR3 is TGTGCCAGCAGCGCGGGGACGGGGAGGACAGATACGCAGTATTTT.

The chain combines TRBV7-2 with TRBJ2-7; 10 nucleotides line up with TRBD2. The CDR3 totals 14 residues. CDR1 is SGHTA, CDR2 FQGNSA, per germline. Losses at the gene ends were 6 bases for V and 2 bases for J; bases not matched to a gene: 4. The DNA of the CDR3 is TGTGCCAGCAGAAGACTAGCGGGTGCCTACGAGCAGTACTTC. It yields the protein CASRRLAGAYEQYF.

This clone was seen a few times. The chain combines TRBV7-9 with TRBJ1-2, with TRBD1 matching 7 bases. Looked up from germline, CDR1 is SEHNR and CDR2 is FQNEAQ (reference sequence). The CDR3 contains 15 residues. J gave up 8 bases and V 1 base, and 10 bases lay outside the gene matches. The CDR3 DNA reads TGTGCCAGCAGCTTAGGACAGGGAAGTCTTGTAGGCTACACCTTC. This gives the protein CASSLGQGSLVGYTF.

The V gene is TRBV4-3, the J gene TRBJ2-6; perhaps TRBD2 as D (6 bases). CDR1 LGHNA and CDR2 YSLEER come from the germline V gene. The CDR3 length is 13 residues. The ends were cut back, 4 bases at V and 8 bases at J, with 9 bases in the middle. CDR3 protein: CASSPWTTNVLTF. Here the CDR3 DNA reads TGCGCCAGCAGCCCCTGGACTACCAACGTCCTGACTTTC.

The CDR3 bases are TGTGCCAGCGGGGAGGGCAGGGCGTACGAGCAGTACTTC. It yields the protein CASGEGRAYEQYF. The chain couples TRBV28 to TRBJ2-7; 7 bases agree with TRBD2. Trimming cost V 8 bases and J 4 bases; bases outside gene matches: 8. The germline V gene has CDR1 MDHEN and CDR2 SYDVKM. This CDR3 spans 13 amino acids.

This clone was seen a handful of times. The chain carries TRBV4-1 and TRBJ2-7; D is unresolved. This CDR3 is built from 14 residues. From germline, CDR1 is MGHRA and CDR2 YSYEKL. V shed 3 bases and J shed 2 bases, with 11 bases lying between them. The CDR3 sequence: CASSHPLRPYEQYF. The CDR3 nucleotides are TGCGCCAGCAGCCACCCACTCCGTCCCTACGAGCAGTACTTC.

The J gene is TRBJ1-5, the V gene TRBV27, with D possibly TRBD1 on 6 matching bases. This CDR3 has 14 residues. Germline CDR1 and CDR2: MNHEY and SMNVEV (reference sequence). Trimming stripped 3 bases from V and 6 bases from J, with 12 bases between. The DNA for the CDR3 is TGTGCCAGCAGTTTTAGGGGGGACGGTCAGCCCCAGCATTTT. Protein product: CASSFRGDGQPQHF.

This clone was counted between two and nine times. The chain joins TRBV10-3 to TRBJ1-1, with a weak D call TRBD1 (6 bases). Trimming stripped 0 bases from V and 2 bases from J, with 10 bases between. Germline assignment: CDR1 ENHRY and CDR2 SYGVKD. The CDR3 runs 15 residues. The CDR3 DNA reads TGTGCCATCAGTGAGTCGAGGGGGATTAACACTGAAGCTTTCTTT. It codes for CAISESRGINTEAFF.

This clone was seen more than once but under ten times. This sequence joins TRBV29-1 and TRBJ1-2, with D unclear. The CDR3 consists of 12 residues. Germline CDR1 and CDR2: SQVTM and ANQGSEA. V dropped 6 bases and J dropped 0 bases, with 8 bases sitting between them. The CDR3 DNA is TGCAGCGTCCCCGGTACTAACTATGGCTACACCTTC. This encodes CSVPGTNYGYTF.

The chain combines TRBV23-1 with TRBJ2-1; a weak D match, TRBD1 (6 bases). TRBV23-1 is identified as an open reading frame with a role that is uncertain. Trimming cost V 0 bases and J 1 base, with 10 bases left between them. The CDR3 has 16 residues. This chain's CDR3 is CASSQSPDRSYNEQFF. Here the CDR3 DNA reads TGCGCCAGCAGTCAATCGCCCGACAGGTCCTACAATGAGCAGTTCTTC.

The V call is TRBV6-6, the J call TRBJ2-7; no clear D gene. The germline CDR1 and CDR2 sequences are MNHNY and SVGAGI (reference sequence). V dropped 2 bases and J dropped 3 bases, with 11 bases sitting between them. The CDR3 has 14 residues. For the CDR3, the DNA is TGTGCCAGCAGTTACCGGGCGAATGGCTACGAGCAGTACTTC. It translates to CASSYRANGYEQYF.

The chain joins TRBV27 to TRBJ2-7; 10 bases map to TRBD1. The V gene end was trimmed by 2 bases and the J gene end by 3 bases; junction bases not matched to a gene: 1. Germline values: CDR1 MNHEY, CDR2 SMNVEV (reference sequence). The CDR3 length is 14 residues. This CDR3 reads CASSLGQGDYEQYF. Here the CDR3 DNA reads TGTGCCAGCAGTTTAGGACAGGGGGACTACGAGCAGTACTTC.

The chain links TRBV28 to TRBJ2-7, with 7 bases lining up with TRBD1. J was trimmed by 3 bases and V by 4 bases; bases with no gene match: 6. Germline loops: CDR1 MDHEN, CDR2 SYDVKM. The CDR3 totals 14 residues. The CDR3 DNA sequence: TGTGCCAGCAGTTCCCAGGGGGTTCTCTACGAGCAGTACTTC. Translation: CASSSQGVLYEQYF.

The CDR3: CASRMGGSETQYF. The CDR3, as DNA: TGTGCCAGCAGGATGGGGGGTTCAGAGACCCAGTACTTC. The chain combines TRBV6-1 with TRBJ2-5; a possible D gene is TRBD2 (6 bases). The CDR3 covers 13 residues. Trimming shortened V by 6 bases and J by 4 bases, and 12 bases separated the two germline ends. The germline V gene has CDR1 MNHNS and CDR2 SASEGT.

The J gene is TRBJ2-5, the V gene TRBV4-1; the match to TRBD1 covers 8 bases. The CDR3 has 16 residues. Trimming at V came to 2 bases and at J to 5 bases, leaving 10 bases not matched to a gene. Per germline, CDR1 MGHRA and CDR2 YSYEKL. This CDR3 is CASSQLGTGNFETQYF. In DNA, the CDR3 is TGCGCCAGCAGCCAACTTGGGACAGGTAACTTTGAGACCCAGTACTTC.

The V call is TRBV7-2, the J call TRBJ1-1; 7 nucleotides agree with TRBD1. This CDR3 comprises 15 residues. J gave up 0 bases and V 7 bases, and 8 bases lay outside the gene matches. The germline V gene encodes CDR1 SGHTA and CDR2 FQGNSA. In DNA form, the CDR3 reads TGTGCCAGCACCCAACCGGGACAGTTGAACACTGAAGCTTTCTTT. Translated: CASTQPGQLNTEAFF.

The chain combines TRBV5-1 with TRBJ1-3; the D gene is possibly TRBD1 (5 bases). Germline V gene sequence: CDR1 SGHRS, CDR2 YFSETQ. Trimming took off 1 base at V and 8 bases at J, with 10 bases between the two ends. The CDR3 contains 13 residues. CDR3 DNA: TGCGCCAGCAGCTTGAACTGGGGGGACACCATATATTTT. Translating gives CASSLNWGDTIYF.

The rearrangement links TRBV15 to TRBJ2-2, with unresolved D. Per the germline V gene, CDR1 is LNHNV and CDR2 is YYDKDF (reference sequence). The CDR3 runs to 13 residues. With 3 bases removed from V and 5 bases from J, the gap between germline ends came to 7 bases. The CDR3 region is CATSRLQTGELFF. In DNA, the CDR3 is TGTGCCACCAGCAGGCTACAGACCGGGGAGCTGTTTTTT.

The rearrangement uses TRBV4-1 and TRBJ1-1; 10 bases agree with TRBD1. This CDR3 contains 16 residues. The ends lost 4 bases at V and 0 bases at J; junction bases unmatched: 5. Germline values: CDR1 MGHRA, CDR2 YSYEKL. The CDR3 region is CASSPGQGGVNTEAFF. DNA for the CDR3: TGCGCCAGCAGCCCCGGACAGGGGGGGGTGAACACTGAAGCTTTCTTT.

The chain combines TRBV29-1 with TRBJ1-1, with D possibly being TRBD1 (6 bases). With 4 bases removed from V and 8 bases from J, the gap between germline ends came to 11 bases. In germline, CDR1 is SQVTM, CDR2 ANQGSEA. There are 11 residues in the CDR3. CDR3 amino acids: CSVVRGGEAFF. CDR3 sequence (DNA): TGCAGCGTTGTCCGAGGGGGGGAAGCTTTCTTT.